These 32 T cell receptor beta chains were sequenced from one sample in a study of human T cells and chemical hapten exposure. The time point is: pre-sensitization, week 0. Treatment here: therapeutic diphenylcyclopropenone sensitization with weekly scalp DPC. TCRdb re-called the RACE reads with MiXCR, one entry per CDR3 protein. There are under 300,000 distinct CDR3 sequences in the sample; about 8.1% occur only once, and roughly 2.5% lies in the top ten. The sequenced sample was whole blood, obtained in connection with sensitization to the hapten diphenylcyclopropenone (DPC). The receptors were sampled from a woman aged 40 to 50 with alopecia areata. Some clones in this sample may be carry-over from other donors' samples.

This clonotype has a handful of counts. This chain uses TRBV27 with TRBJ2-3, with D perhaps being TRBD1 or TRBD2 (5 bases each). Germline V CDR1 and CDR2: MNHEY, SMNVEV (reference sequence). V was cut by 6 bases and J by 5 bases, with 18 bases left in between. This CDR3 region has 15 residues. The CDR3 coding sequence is TGTGCCAGCAGGACGACTCCGGGGCGCCGAGATACGCAGTATTTT. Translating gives CASRTTPGRRDTQYF.

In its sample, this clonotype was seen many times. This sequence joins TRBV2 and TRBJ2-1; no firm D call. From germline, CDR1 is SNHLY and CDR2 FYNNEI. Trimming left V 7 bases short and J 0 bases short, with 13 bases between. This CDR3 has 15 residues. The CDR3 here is CASTLDALSYNEQFF. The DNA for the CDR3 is TGTGCCAGCACCCTAGACGCCCTCTCCTACAATGAGCAGTTCTTC. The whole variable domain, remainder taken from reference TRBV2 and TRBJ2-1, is EPEVTQTPSHQVTQMGQEVILRCVPISNHLYFYWYRQILGQKVEFLVSFYNNEISEKSEIFDDQFSVERPDGSNFTLKIRSTKLEDSAMYFCASTLDALSYNEQFFGPGTRLTVL.

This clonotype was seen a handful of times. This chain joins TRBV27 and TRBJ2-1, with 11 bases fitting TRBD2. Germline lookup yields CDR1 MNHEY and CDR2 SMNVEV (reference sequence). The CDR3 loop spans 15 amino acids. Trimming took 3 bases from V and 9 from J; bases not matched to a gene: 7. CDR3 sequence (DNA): TGTGCCAGCAGTTTGGGTAGCGGGAGGGCCGGTGAGCAGTTCTTC. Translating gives CASSLGSGRAGEQFF.

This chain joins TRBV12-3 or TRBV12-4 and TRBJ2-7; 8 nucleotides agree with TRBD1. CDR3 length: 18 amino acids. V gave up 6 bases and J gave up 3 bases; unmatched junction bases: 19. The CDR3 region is CASRDDSRDRRVHYEQYF. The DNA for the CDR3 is TGTGCCAGCAGAGACGATAGCCGGGACAGGAGGGTCCACTACGAGCAGTACTTC.

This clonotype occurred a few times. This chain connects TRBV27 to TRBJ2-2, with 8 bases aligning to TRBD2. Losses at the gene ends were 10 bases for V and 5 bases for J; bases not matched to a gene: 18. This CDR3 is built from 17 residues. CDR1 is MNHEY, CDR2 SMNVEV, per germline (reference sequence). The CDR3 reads CAILKSERESGTGELFF. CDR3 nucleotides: TGTGCCATCCTTAAATCGGAGCGGGAGTCGGGTACCGGGGAGCTGTTTTTT.

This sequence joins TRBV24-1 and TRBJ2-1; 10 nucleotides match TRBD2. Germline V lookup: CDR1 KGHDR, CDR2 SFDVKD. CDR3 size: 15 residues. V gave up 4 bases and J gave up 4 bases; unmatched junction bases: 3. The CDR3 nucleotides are TGTGCCACCAGTGAGACTAGCGGGCGTTACAATGAGCAGTTCTTC. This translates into CATSETSGRYNEQFF.

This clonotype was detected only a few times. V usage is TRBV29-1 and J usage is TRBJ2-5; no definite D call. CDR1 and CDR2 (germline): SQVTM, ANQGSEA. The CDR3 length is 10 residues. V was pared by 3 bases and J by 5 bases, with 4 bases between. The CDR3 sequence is CSVEDETQYF. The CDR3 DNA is TGCAGCGTTGAGGATGAGACCCAGTACTTC.

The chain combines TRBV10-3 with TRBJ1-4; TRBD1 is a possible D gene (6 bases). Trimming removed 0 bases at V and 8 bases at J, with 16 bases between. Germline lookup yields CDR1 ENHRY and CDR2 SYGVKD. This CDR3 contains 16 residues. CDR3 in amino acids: CAISESSGQLNEKLFF. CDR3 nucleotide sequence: TGTGCCATCAGTGAGTCTTCAGGACAGCTAAACGAAAAACTGTTTTTT.

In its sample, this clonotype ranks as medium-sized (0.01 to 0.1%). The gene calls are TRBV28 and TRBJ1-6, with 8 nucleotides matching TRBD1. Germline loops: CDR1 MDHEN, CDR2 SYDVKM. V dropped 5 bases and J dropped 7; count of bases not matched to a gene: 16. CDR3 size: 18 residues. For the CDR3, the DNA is TGTGCCAGCAGTGCGACCGGACAGGGAAGAGGATTCAATTCACCCCTCCACTTT. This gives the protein CASSATGQGRGFNSPLHF. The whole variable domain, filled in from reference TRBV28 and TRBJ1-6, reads DVKVTQSSRYLVKRTGEKVFLECVQDMDHENMFWYRQDPGLGLRLIYFSYDVKMKEKGDIPEGYSVSREKKERFSLILESASTNQTSMYLCASSATGQGRGFNSPLHFGNGTRLTVT.

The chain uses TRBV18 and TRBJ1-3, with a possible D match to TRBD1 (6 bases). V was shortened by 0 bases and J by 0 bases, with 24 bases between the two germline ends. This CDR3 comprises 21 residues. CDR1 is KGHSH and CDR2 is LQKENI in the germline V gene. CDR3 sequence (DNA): TGTGCCAGCTCACCACCGATGGGGGGCTCTACACCTGTCCACTCTGGAAACACCATATATTTT. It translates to CASSPPMGGSTPVHSGNTIYF.

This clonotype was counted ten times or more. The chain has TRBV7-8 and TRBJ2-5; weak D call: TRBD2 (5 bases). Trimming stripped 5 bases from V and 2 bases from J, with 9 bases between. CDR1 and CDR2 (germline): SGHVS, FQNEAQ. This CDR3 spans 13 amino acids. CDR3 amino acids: CASSLTRQETQYF. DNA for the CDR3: TGTGCCAGCAGCCTAACTAGACAAGAGACCCAGTACTTC.

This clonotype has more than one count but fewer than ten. The CDR3 loop reads CSARSGTSGTQTYEQYF. In nucleotides, the CDR3 is TGCAGTGCTAGATCTGGGACTAGCGGGACCCAAACCTACGAGCAGTACTTC. The genes are TRBV20-1 and TRBJ2-7; 13 bases align to TRBD2. CDR3 length: 17 residues. The ends lost 2 bases at V and 2 bases at J; junction bases unmatched: 9. The germline V gene encodes CDR1 DFQATT and CDR2 SNEGSKA (reference sequence).

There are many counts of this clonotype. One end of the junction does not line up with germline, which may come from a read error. CDR3 sequence: CASSDSRQGSYGYTF. The CDR3 coding sequence is TGTGCCAGCAGTGACTCCCGACAGGGAAGCTATGGCTACACCTTC. This chain joins TRBV6-5 and TRBJ1-2; 7 bases fit TRBD1. This CDR3 spans 15 amino acids. Looked up from germline, CDR1 is MNHEY and CDR2 is SVGAGI.

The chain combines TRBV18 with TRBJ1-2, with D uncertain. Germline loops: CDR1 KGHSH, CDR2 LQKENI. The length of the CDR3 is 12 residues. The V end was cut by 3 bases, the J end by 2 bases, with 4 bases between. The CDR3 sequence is CASSPGNYGYTF. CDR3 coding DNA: TGTGCCAGCTCACCGGGAAACTATGGCTACACCTTC.

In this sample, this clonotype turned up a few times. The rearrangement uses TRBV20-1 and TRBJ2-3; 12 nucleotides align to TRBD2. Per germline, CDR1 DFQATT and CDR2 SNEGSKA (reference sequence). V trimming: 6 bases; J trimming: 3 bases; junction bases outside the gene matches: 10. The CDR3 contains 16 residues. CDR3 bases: TGCAGTGCAACTGATAAGACTAGCGGGAGTACAGATACGCAGTATTTT. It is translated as CSATDKTSGSTDTQYF.

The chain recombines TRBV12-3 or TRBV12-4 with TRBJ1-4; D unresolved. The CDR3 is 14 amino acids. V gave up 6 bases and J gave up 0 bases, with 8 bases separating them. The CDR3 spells CASRRTATNEKLFF. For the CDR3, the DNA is TGTGCCAGCAGGCGGACGGCAACTAATGAAAAACTGTTTTTT.

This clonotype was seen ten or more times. The CDR3 DNA sequence: TGTGCCAGCAGCCCCCAGTCAAATACGCAGTATTTT. Translating gives CASSPQSNTQYF. This chain connects TRBV7-9 to TRBJ2-3, with D unclear. V lost 5 bases and J 7 bases, leaving 10 bases between the germline ends. This CDR3 spans 12 amino acids. Germline V lookup: CDR1 SEHNR, CDR2 FQNEAQ (reference sequence).

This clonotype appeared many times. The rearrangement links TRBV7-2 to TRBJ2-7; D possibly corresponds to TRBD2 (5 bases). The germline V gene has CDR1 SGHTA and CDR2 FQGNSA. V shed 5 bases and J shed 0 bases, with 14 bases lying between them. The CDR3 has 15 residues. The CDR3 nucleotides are TGTGCCAGCAGCCCTAGGGCGGCGGGCTCCTACGAGCAGTACTTC. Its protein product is CASSPRAAGSYEQYF.

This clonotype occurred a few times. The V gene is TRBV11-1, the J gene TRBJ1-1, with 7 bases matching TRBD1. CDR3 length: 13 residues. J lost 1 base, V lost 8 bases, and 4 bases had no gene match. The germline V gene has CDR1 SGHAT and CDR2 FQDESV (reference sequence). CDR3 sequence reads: CASGDRENTEAFF. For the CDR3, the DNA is TGTGCCAGCGGCGACAGGGAGAACACTGAAGCTTTCTTT.

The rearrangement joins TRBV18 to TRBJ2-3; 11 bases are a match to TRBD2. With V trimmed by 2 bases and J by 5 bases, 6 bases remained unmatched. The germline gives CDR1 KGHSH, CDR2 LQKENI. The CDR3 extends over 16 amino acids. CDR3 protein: CASSPSTGTSGDTQYF. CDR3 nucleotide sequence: TGTGCCAGCTCACCATCCACGGGGACTAGCGGAGATACGCAGTATTTT.

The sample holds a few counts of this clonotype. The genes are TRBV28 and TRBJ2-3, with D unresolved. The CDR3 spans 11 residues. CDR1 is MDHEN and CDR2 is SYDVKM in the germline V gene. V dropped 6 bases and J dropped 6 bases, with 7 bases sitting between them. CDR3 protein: CASRAPDTQYF. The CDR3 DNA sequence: TGTGCCAGCAGAGCTCCGGATACGCAGTATTTT.

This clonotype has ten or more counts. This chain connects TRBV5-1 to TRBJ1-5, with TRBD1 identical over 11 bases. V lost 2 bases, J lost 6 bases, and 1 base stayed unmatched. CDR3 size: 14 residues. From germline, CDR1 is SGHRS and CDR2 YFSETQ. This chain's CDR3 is CASSLGTGGQPQHF. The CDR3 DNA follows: TGCGCCAGCAGCTTAGGGACAGGGGGTCAGCCCCAGCATTTT. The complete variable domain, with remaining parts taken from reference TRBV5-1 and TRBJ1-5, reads KAGVTQTPRYLIKTRGQQVTLSCSPISGHRSVSWYQQTPGQGLQFLFEYFSETQRNKGNFPGRFSGRQFSNSRSEMNVSTLELGDSALYLCASSLGTGGQPQHFGDGTRLSIL.

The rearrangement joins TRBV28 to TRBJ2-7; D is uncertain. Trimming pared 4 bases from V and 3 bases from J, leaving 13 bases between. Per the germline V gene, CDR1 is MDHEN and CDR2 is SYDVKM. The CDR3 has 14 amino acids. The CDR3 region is CASSWIGLNYEQYF. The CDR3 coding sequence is TGTGCCAGCAGTTGGATTGGGTTAAACTACGAGCAGTACTTC.

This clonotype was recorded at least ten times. The CDR3 region has the DNA TGTGCCAGCAGCTTAGCGAGGACAGCCCGGGCGGAAGACAATGAGCAGTTCTTC. Translating it yields CASSLARTARAEDNEQFF. The chain joins TRBV7-8 to TRBJ2-1, with D possibly matching TRBD1 (6 bases). Germline CDR1 and CDR2: SGHVS and FQNEAQ. The CDR3 is 18 residues long. V was clipped by 0 bases and J by 5 bases, with 20 bases between them.

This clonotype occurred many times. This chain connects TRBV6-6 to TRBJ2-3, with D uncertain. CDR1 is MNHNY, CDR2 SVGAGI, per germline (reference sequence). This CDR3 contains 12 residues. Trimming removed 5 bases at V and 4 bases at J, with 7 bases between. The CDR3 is CASSTMADTQYF. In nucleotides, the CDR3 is TGTGCCAGCAGTACTATGGCAGATACGCAGTATTTT.

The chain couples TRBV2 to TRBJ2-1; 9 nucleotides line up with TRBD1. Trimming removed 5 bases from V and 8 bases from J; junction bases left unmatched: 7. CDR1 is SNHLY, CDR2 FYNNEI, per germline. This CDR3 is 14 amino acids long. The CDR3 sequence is CASSFRRQGDEQFF. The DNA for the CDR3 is TGTGCCAGCAGTTTCCGTCGACAGGGGGATGAGCAGTTCTTC. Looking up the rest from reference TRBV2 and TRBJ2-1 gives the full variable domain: EPEVTQTPSHQVTQMGQEVILRCVPISNHLYFYWYRQILGQKVEFLVSFYNNEISEKSEIFDDQFSVERPDGSNFTLKIRSTKLEDSAMYFCASSFRRQGDEQFFGPGTRLTVL.

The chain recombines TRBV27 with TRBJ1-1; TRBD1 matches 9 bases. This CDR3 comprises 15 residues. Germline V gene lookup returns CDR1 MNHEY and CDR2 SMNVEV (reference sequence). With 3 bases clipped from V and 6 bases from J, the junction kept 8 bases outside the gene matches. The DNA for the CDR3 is TGTGCCAGCAGTTTGAGAGGACAGGGGCGGGCTGAAGCTTTCTTT. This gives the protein CASSLRGQGRAEAFF.

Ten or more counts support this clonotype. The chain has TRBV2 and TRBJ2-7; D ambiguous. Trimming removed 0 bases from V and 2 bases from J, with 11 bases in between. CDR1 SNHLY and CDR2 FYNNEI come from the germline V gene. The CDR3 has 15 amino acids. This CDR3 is CASSEAAPRTYEQYF. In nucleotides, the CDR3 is TGTGCCAGCAGTGAAGCAGCCCCTCGTACCTACGAGCAGTACTTC.

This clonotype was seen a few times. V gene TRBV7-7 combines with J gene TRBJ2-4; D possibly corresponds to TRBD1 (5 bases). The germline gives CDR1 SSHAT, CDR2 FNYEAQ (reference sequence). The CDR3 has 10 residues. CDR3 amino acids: CATRELLLYF. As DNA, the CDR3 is TGTGCTACCAGGGAACTCCTGCTGTACTTC.

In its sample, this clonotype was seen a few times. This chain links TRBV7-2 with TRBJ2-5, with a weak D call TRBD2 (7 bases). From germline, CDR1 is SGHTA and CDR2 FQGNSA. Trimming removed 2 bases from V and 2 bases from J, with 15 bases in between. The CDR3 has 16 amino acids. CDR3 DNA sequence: TGTGCCAGCAGCTTAATGGGTGCGGGGGCGCAAGAGACCCAGTACTTC. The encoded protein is CASSLMGAGAQETQYF.

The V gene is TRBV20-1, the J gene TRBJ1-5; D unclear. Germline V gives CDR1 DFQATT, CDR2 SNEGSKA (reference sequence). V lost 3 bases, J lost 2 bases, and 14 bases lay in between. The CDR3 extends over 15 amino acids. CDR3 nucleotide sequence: TGCAGTGCTAGCGCATACGTCGGGGGCAATCAGCCCCAGCATTTT. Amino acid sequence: CSASAYVGGNQPQHF.

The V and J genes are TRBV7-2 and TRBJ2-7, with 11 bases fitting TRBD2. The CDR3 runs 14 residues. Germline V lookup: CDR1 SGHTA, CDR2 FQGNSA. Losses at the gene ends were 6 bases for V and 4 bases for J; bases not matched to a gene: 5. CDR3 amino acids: CASRQTSGIYEQYF. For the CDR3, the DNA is TGTGCCAGCAGACAGACTAGCGGGATTTACGAGCAGTACTTC.